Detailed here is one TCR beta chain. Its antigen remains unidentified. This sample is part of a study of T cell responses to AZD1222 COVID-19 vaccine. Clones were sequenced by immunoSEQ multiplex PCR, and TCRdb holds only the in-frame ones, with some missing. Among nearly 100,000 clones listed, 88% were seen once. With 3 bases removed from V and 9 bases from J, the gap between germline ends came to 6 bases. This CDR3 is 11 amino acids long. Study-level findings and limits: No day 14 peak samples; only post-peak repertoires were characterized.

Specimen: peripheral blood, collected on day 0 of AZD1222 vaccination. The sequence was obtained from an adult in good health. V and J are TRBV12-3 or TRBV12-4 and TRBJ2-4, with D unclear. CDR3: CASSLKTIQYF. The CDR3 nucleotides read TGTGCCAGCAGTTTGAAGACCATTCAGTACTTC.